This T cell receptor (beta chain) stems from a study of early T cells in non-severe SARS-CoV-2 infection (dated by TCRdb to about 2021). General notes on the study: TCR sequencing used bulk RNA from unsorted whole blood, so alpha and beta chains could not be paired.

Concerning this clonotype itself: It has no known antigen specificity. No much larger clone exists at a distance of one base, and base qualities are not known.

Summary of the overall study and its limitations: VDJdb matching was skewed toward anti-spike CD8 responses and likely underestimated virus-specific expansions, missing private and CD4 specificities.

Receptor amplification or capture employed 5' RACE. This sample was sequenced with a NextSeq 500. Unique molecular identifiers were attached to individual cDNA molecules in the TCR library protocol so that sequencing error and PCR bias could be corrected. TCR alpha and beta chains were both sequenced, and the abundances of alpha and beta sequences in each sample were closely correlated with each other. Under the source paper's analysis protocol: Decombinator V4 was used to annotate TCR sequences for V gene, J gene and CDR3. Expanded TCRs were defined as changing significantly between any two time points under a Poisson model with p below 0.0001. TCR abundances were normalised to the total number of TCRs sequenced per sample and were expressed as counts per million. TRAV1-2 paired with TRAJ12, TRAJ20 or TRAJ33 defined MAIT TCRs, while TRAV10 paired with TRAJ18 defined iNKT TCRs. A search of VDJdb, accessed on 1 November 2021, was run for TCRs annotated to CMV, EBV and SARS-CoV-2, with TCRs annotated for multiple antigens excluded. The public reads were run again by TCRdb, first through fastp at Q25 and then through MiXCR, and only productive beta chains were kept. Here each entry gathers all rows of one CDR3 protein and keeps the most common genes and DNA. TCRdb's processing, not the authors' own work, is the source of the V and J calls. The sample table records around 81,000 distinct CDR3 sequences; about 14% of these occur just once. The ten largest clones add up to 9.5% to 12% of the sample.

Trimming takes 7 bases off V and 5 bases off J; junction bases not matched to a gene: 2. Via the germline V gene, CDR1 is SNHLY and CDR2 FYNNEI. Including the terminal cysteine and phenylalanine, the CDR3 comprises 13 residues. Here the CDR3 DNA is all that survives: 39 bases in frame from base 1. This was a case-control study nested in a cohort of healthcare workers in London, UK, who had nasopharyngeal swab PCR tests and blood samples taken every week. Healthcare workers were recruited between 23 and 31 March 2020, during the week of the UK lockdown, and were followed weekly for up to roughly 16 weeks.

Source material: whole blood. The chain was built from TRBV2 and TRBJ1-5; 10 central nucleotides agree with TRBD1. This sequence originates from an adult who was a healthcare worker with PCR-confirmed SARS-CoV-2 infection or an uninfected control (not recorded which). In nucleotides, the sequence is TGTGCCAGCAAGGGACAGGGGTATCAGCCCCAGCATTTT. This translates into CASKGQGYQPQHF.